A single T cell receptor beta chain is shown here with its context. Noted time point: peripheral blood 6 weeks after treatment start. Measured with immunoSEQ multiplex PCR; TCRdb has only the in-frame clones, and not every one. The table lists about 91,000 clones, roughly 85% of them singletons. The data originate from a study of PD-L1 blockade in urothelial cancer. Turning to the study itself: It was at some point between 2013 and 2014 that patients started atezolizumab at 1,200 mg intravenously every 3 weeks. T cell content in blood samples showed a median of about 140,000.

Trimming removed 5 bases at V and 0 bases at J, with 8 bases between. This CDR3 contains 13 residues. Germline V gene lookup returns CDR1 SGHTA and CDR2 FQGNSA. The receptor comes from a man aged 65 to 79 with urothelial cancer. The rearrangement links TRBV7-2 to TRBJ2-7; D call uncertain. Specimen: PBMCs, collected around atezolizumab (anti-PD-L1) treatment. CDR3 sequence reads: CASSISLSYEQYF. The CDR3 bases are TGTGCCAGCAGCATTTCACTCTCCTACGAGCAGTACTTC.